Here is one T cell receptor (beta chain) with its context. Its antigen is still unknown. Trimming stripped 5 bases from V and 2 bases from J, with 18 bases between. CDR3 length: 16 residues. Germline V gene lookup returns CDR1 SGHTA and CDR2 FQGNSA. The sample originates from a study of cytomegalovirus exposure and HLA in healthy donors. On the study more broadly: In a previous analysis, about 100 million unique TCR beta sequences were found from 150 million to 200 million T cells. Among fewer than 500 genotyped donors, around 80% fell in the Caucasian-associated ancestry cluster. Study-wide findings and caveats: Reported performance of the classifier showed diagnosis of cytomegalovirus status with high specificity and sensitivity. In a later analysis, parvovirus B19, influenza, CMV and Epstein-Barr virus appeared linked to several top co-occurrence clusters.

The PCR had 60 Vbeta and 13 Jbeta primers. Sequencing was performed with immunoSEQ multiplex PCR; in TCRdb, only in-frame clones are kept and a portion is missing. Among about 80,000 clones listed, roughly 80% were seen once. The chain combines TRBV7-2 with TRBJ2-5; a weak D match, TRBD1 (5 bases). The sequencing sample was made of PBMCs. The source is a human donor in good health. In nucleotides, the CDR3 is TGTGCCAGCAGCGGCTGGAGACAGTCGTGGCAAGAGACCCAGTACTTC. Translated: CASSGWRQSWQETQYF.